This is a list of T cell receptor beta chains from one sample in a study of blood T cell repertoires in COVID-19. Generated by immunoSEQ multiplex PCR, the TCRdb table keeps only in-frame clones and is missing some. This sample has around 250,000 clones; about 91% occur once, and the top ten carry roughly 1.2%. Sequenced input: PBMCs or T cells enriched from blood (not recorded which). Every receptor here comes from a human donor in a cohort exposed to, infected with or recovered from COVID-19 (not recorded which). The donor label of this sample is uncertain. CDR3s include the opening cysteine and the closing phenylalanine or tryptophan. The order of the fields is clone size, D gene, V gene, J gene, CDR3 DNA, CDR3 protein. D genes are given only for firm matches. A clone size is listed for some rows: how often the clone was seen (once, few, many), or a class if it is expanded.

-	TRBD1	TRBV5-7	TRBJ1-6	TGTGCCAGCAGCGCATATATCCGGGACAGTGATAATTCACCCCTCCACTTT	CASSAYIRDSDNSPLHF
-	TRBD1	TRBV30	TRBJ1-2	TGTGCCTGGACCCCGGACAGGACTAACTATGGCTACACCTTC	CAWTPDRTNYGYTF
-	-	TRBV30	TRBJ1-1	TGTGCCTGGAGTGGGACTTACACTGAAGCTTTCTTT	CAWSGTYTEAFF
-	-	TRBV7-2	TRBJ1-2	TGTGCCAGCAGCTTGAGCTATGGCTACACCTTC	CASSLSYGYTF
-	-	TRBV30	TRBJ1-5	TGTGCCTGGAGTGTGCGGTCTAGCAATCAGCCCCAGCATTTT	CAWSVRSSNQPQHF
-	TRBD1	TRBV5-4	TRBJ2-2	TGTGCCAGCAGCCGCGACAGGGTGGTAGCCGGGGAGCTGTTTTTT	CASSRDRVVAGELFF
-	-	TRBV19	TRBJ1-4	TGTGCCAGTAGTATTGAAGGGGCCGGGAATGAAAAACTGTTTTTT	CASSIEGAGNEKLFF
-	TRBD1	TRBV4-1	TRBJ2-7	TGCGCCAGCAGCCCCGACAGGGGGGCCTACGAGCAGTACTTC	CASSPDRGAYEQYF
-	-	TRBV11-2	TRBJ2-2	TGTGCCAGCAGCCCAAGGGTTACGGGGAGGAACACCGGGGAGCTGTTTTTT	CASSPRVTGRNTGELFF
-	TRBD1	TRBV4-2	TRBJ2-7	TGTGCCAGCAGCCAAGAGGGGACAGGGGGCTACGAGCAGTACTTC	CASSQEGTGGYEQYF
once	TRBD1	TRBV18	TRBJ1-5	TGTGCCAGCTCAAGGGACAGGACGTCGCCCCAGCATTTT	CASSRDRTSPQHF
-	TRBD1	TRBV7-2	TRBJ1-2	TGTGCCAGCAGCTTAGAGGGGACAGGGACTCCCTATGGCTACACCTTC	CASSLEGTGTPYGYTF
-	-	TRBV27	TRBJ1-6	TGTGCCAGCAGTTTATCGTGGGGCCCCTCACCCCTCCACTTT	CASSLSWGPSPLHF
-	-	TRBV19	TRBJ2-3	TGTGCCAGTAGTAATCAGTTTACCTCAGATACGCAGTATTTT	CASSNQFTSDTQYF
once	TRBD1	TRBV14	TRBJ1-6	TGTGCCAGCAGCCAAACACAGGGGGGCCTTGACCCCCTCCACTTT	CASSQTQGGLDPLHF
-	TRBD2	TRBV19	TRBJ2-7	TGTGCCAGTAGTATAGGCGGGGGGTTTGGCGAGCAGTACTTC	CASSIGGGFGEQYF
-	TRBD2	TRBV2	TRBJ2-7	TGTGCCAGCAGGGGGCGGGAGGGATCCTACGAGCAGTACTTC	CASRGREGSYEQYF